The entry below gives a single T cell receptor beta chain sequence along with its context. What this receptor recognizes is not known. Library generation was performed with 5' RACE. Each TCR library was prepared from roughly 3.5 ug of total RNA. cDNA was synthesized with SMARTScribe reverse transcriptase in eight separate reactions per sample. Unique molecular identifiers containing a 6-nucleotide sample barcode were introduced through template switching during cDNA synthesis. TCRalpha and TCRbeta cDNA was amplified in two nested PCRs of approximately 16 and 10 cycles, and bead purification was carried out after each PCR. Before amplification, the cDNA was treated with uracil DNA-glycosylase and purified using the QIAquick PCR purification kit. In the second PCR, Illumina TruSeq-compatible adapters and sample-specific barcodes were added. Library quality and concentration were assessed using TapeStation and Qubit, and roughly 5 ng of each library was pooled. Sequencing of pooled libraries was carried out on an Illumina HiSeq2500 single-index Rapid Run using 2 x 100 bp reads and custom sequencing primers. Turning to the authors' computational methods: UMI-based consensus assembly with MiGEC version 1.2.6 was used to correct PCR and sequencing errors. MiXCR version 2.1.1 handled V(D)J alignment, clonotype assembly and CDR3 extraction. To normalise gene usage, clonotype sharing and MAIT/NKT TCR abundance, the analysis used the top 1000, 10 000 and 20 000 clonotypes per sample. Diversity was computed as the inverse Simpson index with the vegan R package after downsampling to 27 000 UMIs. Paired Mann-Whitney U tests were applied to discordant twin pairs, and Benjamini-Hochberg correction was used for multiple testing. One entry per CDR3 protein sequence results from the TCRdb reprocessing of the reads, with DNA left out. Clone size and V and J calls follow TCRdb, not the original study. The sample table gives about 330,000 distinct CDR3 sequences. The ten largest make up approximately 2% of the sample.

These data originate in a study of monozygotic twins with inflammatory bowel disease (dated by TCRdb to about 2019). For context, the study as a whole: In total, 28 monozygotic twin pairs made up the full study: 19 Danish pairs, all IBD-discordant, plus nine German pairs, of which four were IBD-concordant and five were IBD-discordant. The search for disease-associated traits relied mainly on comparing, within discordant pairs, IBD patients with their genetically identical healthy co-twins. Each individual had, on average, about 151 000 unique TCRalpha sequences and 181 000 unique TCRbeta sequences available for analysis. The full study reports these points: The results gave no support for a single strong signal or clonotype linked to IBD. Different T cell subtypes could not be distinguished in the analysis. IBD patients had lower TCRbeta repertoire diversity, measured by the inverse Simpson index, than their healthy co-twins. Compared with healthy twins, IBD patients shared fewer clonotypes with other individuals, and the difference was most pronounced in patients with signs of disease activity. Background noise and inter-individual variability may have been introduced into the repertoires by the differing immunosuppressive treatments among patients. Concordant and discordant twins showed no difference in repertoire similarity, possibly because of limited statistical power.

Reading the germline V gene gives CDR1 MNHEY and CDR2 SVGEGT. From its cysteine to its phenylalanine, the CDR3 spans 18 amino acids. Nucleotide data are not available. An approximately 2.5 ml peripheral blood sample was drawn into PAXgene tubes per donor and stored at -80°C. Without any T cell sorting, total RNA was extracted from whole blood using the PAXgene blood miRNA kit on an automated QIAcube. Peripheral blood from monozygotic twin pairs, either concordant or discordant for inflammatory bowel disease, underwent deep TCRalpha and TCRbeta repertoire profiling that used unique molecular barcoding. Smoking habits were recorded for all twin pairs, and individuals were classified as current, former or never smokers.

The chain uses TRBV6-2 or TRBV6-3 and TRBJ2-6; TCRdb's assignment of TRBD2 cannot be checked, as there is no DNA. Sequenced sample: blood. This receptor was obtained from a human donor with ulcerative colitis or Crohn's disease, or a healthy co-twin of an affected twin (not recorded which). CDR3 protein: CASTAVRGSRSGANVLTF.